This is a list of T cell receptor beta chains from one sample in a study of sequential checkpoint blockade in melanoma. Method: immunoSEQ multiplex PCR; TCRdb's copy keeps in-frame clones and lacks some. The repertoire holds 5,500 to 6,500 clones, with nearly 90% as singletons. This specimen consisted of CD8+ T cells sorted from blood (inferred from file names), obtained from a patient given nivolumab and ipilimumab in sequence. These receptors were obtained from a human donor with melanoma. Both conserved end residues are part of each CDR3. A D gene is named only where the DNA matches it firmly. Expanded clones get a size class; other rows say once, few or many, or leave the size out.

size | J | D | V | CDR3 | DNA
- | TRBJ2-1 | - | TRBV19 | CASSTGKNEQFF | TGTGCCAGTAGTACAGGGAAAAATGAGCAGTTCTTC
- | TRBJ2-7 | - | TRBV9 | CASSPGGIVPYEQYF | TGTGCCAGCAGCCCGGGGGGCATTGTACCCTACGAGCAGTACTTC
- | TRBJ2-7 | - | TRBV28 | CASSSPFGTPYEQYF | TGTGCCAGCAGTTCCCCCTTCGGGACACCCTACGAGCAGTACTTC
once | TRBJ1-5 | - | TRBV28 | CAAGLGNQPQHF | TGTGCCGCGGGTTTGGGCAATCAGCCCCAGCATTTT
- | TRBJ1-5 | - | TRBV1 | CTSSRGGLYSNQPQHF | TGCACCAGCAGCAGGGGGGGCCTTTATAGCAATCAGCCCCAGCATTTT
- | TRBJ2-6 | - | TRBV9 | CASSEDHRGWANVLTF | TGTGCCAGCAGCGAGGACCACCGGGGTTGGGCCAACGTCCTGACTTTC
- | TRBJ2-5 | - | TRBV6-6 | CASSSQYQETQYF | TGTGCCAGCAGTTCCCAGTACCAAGAGACCCAGTACTTC
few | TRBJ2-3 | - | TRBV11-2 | CASSLDPVADTQYF | TGTGCCAGCAGCTTAGACCCGGTGGCAGATACGCAGTATTTT
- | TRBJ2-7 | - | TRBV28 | CASSFGGWTYEQYF | TGTGCCAGCAGTTTTGGCGGGTGGACCTACGAGCAGTACTTC
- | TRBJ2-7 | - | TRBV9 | CASSDGRESYEQYF | TGTGCCAGCAGCGACGGACGGGAGTCGTACGAGCAGTACTTC
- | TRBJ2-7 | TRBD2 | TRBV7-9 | CASSPRLAGAREQYF | TGTGCCAGCAGCCCGCGACTAGCGGGAGCGCGTGAGCAGTACTTC
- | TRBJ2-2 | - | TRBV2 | CASSDGQGFAGELFF | TGTGCCAGCAGTGACGGGCAGGGGTTCGCCGGGGAGCTGTTTTTT
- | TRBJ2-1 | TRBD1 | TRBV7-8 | CASSLGQGINEQFF | TGTGCCAGCAGCCTGGGACAGGGAATCAATGAGCAGTTCTTC
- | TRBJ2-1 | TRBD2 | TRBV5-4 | CASSSGLADKFF | TGTGCCAGCAGCTCCGGACTAGCGGATAAGTTCTTC
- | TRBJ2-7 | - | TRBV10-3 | CAISELAIRQGGAYEQYF | TGTGCCATCAGTGAGCTCGCAATTCGTCAGGGCGGAGCCTACGAGCAGTACTTC
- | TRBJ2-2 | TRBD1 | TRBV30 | CAWSRQGRTGELFF | TGTGCCTGGAGTCGACAGGGGCGGACCGGGGAGCTGTTTTTT
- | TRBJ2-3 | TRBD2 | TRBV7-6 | CASSLALSSGRISDTQYF | TGTGCCAGCAGCTTAGCGCTATCTAGCGGGAGGATCTCAGATACGCAGTATTTT
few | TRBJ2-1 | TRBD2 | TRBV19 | CASSRTSGSYNEQFF | TGTGCCAGTAGTAGGACTAGCGGGAGTTACAATGAGCAGTTCTTC
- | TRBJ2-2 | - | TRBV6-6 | CASSYFTGRNTGELFF | TGTGCCAGCAGTTATTTTACAGGGCGAAACACCGGGGAGCTGTTTTTT
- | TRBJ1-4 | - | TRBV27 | CASSPLREPEKLFF | TGTGCCAGCTCCCCTCTCCGGGAGCCCGAAAAACTGTTTTTT
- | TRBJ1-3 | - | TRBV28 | CASMEGGNTIYF | TGTGCCAGCATGGAGGGAGGAAACACCATATATTTT
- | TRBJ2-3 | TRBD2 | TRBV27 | CASSPTPGLAGAGYF | TGTGCCAGCAGTCCGACGCCGGGACTAGCGGGAGCAGGATATTTT
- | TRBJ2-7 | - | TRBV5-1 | CASSLGQGQYEQYF | TGCGCCAGCAGCTTGGGGCAGGGCCAGTACGAGCAGTACTTC
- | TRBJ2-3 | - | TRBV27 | CASSIGMGAGDTQYF | TGTGCCAGCAGCATAGGGATGGGGGCCGGAGATACGCAGTATTTT
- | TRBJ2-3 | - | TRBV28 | CASSFRELSTDTQYF | TGTGCCAGCAGTTTCCGGGAGCTAAGCACAGATACGCAGTATTTT